Listed here are 8 T cell receptor beta chains from one sample, sequenced in a study of CD8+ T cells in alopecia areata. cDNA reverse transcribed from extracted RNA served as the sequencing template. The protocol was immunoSEQ multiplex PCR, while the TCRdb copy is restricted to in-frame clones and leaves out a portion. The sample lists around 99,000 clones; around 83% were seen once. Treatment reported: oral pan-JAK inhibitor, 5-10 mg twice daily. Sequenced material: CD8+ T cells sorted from blood, taken at week 24, from a patient treated with tofacitinib. These receptors all come from a human donor with alopecia areata.

J is TRBJ2-1 and V is TRBV21-1; no DNA check was done on the table's D call, TRBD2. TRBV21-1 counts as a pseudogene. The CDR3 length is 13 residues. CDR3 coding DNA: TGTGCCAGCAGCGGCCAGCGGCATAATGAGCAGTTCTTC. It specifies CASSGQRHNEQFF.

Here the CDR3 reads CASSHLTSIYEQYF. CDR3 sequence (DNA): TGTGCCAGCAGCCACTTGACTAGCATCTACGAGCAGTACTTC. This chain connects TRBV14 to TRBJ2-7; 7 positions match TRBD2. There are 14 residues in the CDR3. Germline-derived CDR1 and CDR2 are SGHDN and FVKESK. With 3 bases clipped from V and 3 bases from J, the junction kept 5 bases outside the gene matches.

CDR3 nucleotide sequence: TGCAGCGTTGATAGGACAGGTAACTACAATGAGCAGTTCTTC. Its protein is CSVDRTGNYNEQFF. The chain couples TRBV29-1 to TRBJ2-1, with 7 bases identical to TRBD1. The junction had 5 bases not matched to a gene; V was cut back by 3 bases and J by 3 bases. The germline V gene has CDR1 SQVTM and CDR2 ANQGSEA. The CDR3 is 14 residues long.

This clone was detected only once. The gene calls are TRBV19 and TRBJ2-1; tentatively, D is TRBD2 (6 bases). From germline, CDR1 is LNHDA and CDR2 SQIVND (reference sequence). V was shortened by 5 bases and J by 3 bases, with 11 bases between the two germline ends. The CDR3 covers 14 residues. The CDR3 DNA reads as TGTGCCAGTAGTCCGGGACTTCTCTACAATGAGCAGTTCTTC. Its protein product is CASSPGLLYNEQFF.

The chain combines TRBV6-6 with TRBJ1-6, with 7 nucleotides matching TRBD1. V lost 6 bases, J lost 4 bases, and 9 bases stayed unmatched. CDR3 length equals 16 residues. Germline-derived CDR1 and CDR2 are MNHNY and SVGAGI (reference sequence). The CDR3 spells CASSPIRDSYNSPLHF. The DNA for the CDR3 is TGTGCCAGCAGCCCCATCCGGGACAGTTATAATTCACCCCTCCACTTT.

This clone was detected ten times or more. This chain connects TRBV27 to TRBJ2-7, with a tentative D call TRBD2 (6 bases). Trimming took 3 bases from V and 6 from J, leaving 15 bases between them. Germline V gene sequence: CDR1 MNHEY, CDR2 SMNVEV (reference sequence). CDR3 length: 14 residues. CDR3 in DNA: TGTGCCAGCAGTTTCGATCCGGAGGGCGTCGAGCAGTACTTC. Amino acid sequence: CASSFDPEGVEQYF.

V usage is TRBV9 and J usage is TRBJ1-5; the match to TRBD1 covers 8 bases. The CDR3 extends over 16 amino acids. The germline CDR1 and CDR2 sequences are SGDLS and YYNGEE. The trim removed 3 bases at V and 5 bases at J, leaving 10 bases unmatched. This chain's CDR3 is CASSDVQGGGDQPQHF. CDR3 coding DNA: TGTGCCAGCAGCGACGTACAGGGGGGAGGGGATCAGCCCCAGCATTTT.

J is TRBJ2-7 and V is TRBV27, with a tentative D call TRBD2 (6 bases). Trimming removed 0 bases from V and 2 bases from J, with 8 bases in between. The CDR3 sequence is 14 residues long. Germline values: CDR1 MNHEY, CDR2 SMNVEV (reference sequence). The CDR3 coding sequence is TGTGCCAGCAGTTTATCCGGGAGAACCTACGAGCAGTACTTC. Translation: CASSLSGRTYEQYF.